Described below is a single T cell receptor (beta chain) sequence and its context. The antigen this receptor binds is unknown. Qualities for individual bases were not recorded, and no much larger clone is one base off. TCRbeta CDR3 regions were amplified from genomic DNA using the immunoSEQ Assay, a bias-controlled multiplex PCR. The paper's processing steps were these. The number of nucleated cells in each sample was estimated by amplification of reference gene primers within the assay. To quantify the absolute abundance of each unique TCRbeta CDR3 rearrangement, sequence reads were collapsed and filtered. For each sample, productive Simpson clonality was calculated as the square root of Simpson's diversity index over productive rearrangements. In its TCRdb copy, this immuneACCESS table keeps in-frame sequences only and misses some clones. Where compared with another copy, unresolved V genes explain less than half of these, and the others have no known cause. V and J calls plus clone size are reproduced from that table; the DNA served to infer D and trimming. Within this sample are some 240,000 clones, with around 90% of them counted one time only. The biggest ten clones account for roughly 6% of the sample.

This sample stems from a study of blood T cell repertoires in COVID-19 (dated by TCRdb to the early 2020s). About the full investigation: The collaborator samples originated in the United States, Italy and Spain and spanned the acute and convalescent phases of COVID-19. The material from the prospective study consisted of cDNA or gDNA derived from T cells, B-cell-depleted T cells, or PBMCs. Subjects who had been exposed to COVID-19, were actively infected with it, or had recovered from it provided the deeply sampled blood TCRbeta repertoires that made up the dataset. The repertoires were released in a freely available public database meant as a resource for research on the immune response to SARS-CoV-2. Samples were obtained from the ongoing ImmuneRACE study (first 160 participants) and from over a thousand subjects provided by 6 global collaborators. Nearly every sample came with metadata listing a de-identified subject ID, COVID-19 status, age in years and sex. Where available, HLA class I and class II types were obtained from metadata supplied by the sample provider rather than from assay-based typing. General study outcomes and caveats: Clinical and demographic metadata were provided uncurated, with the amount varying by source and participant.

A second Seattle source provided samples from volunteer blood donors who had recovered from COVID-19. Each collaborating institution followed its own protocols to collect whole blood in K2EDTA tubes. For TCRbeta analysis, collaborators shipped samples in one of three forms: frozen whole blood, isolated PBMCs, or DNA extracted from either of those sample types. CDR1 and CDR2 are read off the germline V gene as MNHEY and SVGEGT. Inclusive of the bounding cysteine and phenylalanine, the CDR3 is 16 residues long. The CDR3 DNA has 48 bases and is translated from base 1. Germline trimming amounts to 6 bases on V and 4 bases on J, with 8 as the count of junction bases outside the gene matches.

This TCR was sampled from a man aged 55 to 70 who had recovered from COVID-19. The chain joins TRBV6-2 or TRBV6-3 to TRBJ2-2; 10 central bases correspond to TRBD1. What was sequenced was peripheral blood. CDR3 region: CASSPRQGAGTGELFF. The DNA sequence is given as TGTGCCAGCAGCCCTCGACAGGGGGCGGGCACCGGGGAGCTGTTTTTT.